This T cell receptor (beta chain) was retrieved from a study of cytomegalovirus exposure and HLA in healthy donors. Study overall: The study's early data release held roughly 90 million unique TCRs from HLA-typed donors.

Though probably carrying unrecorded immune exposures, donors were nominally healthy at sampling. Germline V CDR1 and CDR2: SGHTA, FQGNSA. The CDR3 has 13 amino acids. The V and J ends lost 5 bases and 3 bases respectively, with 10 bases between them. About this clone: What it binds is not known.

Both 60 Vbeta primers and 13 Jbeta primers went into the PCR. Assay used: immunoSEQ multiplex PCR; TCRdb lists only in-frame clones, some missing. The sample consists of roughly 200,000 clones, approximately 80% of them appearing once. Study-level findings and limits: Data from an earlier analysis indicated that most TCR beta V segments were productive either about 87% or about 30% of the time. Accounts indicate the classifier identified cytomegalovirus status with strong specificity and sensitivity.

The sequenced material came from PBMCs. This chain connects TRBV7-2 to TRBJ1-1; D may be TRBD1 (5 bases). The source of this sequence is a woman aged 18-30 years in good health and CMV-seronegative. The CDR3 DNA is TGTGCCAGCAGCCTTCAGGGATACACTGAAGCTTTCTTT. Translation: CASSLQGYTEAFF.